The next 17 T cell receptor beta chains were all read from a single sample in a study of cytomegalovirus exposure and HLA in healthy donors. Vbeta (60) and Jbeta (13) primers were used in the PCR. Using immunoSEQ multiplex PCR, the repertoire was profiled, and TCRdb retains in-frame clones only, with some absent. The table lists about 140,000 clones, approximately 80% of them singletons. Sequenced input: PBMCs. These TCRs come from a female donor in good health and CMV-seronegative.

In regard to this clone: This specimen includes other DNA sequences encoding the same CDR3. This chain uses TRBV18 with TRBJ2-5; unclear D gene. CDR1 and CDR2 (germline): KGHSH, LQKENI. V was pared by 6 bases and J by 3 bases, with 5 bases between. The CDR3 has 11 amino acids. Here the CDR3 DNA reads TGTGCCAGCTCGCTAAAAGAGACCCAGTACTTC. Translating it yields CASSLKETQYF. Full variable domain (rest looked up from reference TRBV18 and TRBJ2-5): NAGVMQNPRHLVRRRGQEARLRCSPMKGHSHVYWYRQLPEEGLKFMVYLQKENIIDESGMPKERFSAEFPKEGPSILRIQQVVRGDSAAYFCASSLKETQYFGPGTRLLVL.

The CDR3 DNA reads TGTGCCACCAGCACGTCGACAGGCCGGAGTCCGCAGTATTTT. Amino acids: CATSTSTGRSPQYF. The chain employs TRBV15 and TRBJ2-3; a possible D gene is TRBD1 (6 bases). CDR3 size: 14 residues. V was clipped by 4 bases and J by 10 bases, with 18 bases between them. From germline, CDR1 is LNHNV and CDR2 YYDKDF (reference sequence).

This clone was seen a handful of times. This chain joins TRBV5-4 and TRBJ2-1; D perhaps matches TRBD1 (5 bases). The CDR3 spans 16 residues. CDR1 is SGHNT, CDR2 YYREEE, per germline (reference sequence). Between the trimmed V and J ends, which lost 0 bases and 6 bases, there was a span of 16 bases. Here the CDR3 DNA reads TGTGCCAGCAGCTTGGGTCCTACAGGCGCTCTCAATGAGCAGTTCTTC. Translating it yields CASSLGPTGALNEQFF.

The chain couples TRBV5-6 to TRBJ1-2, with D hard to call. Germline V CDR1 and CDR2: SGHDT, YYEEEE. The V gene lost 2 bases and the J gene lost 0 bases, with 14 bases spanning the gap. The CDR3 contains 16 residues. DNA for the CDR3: TGTGCCAGCAGCTTTTTATCAGCGGGATCTAACTATGGCTACACCTTC. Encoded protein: CASSFLSAGSNYGYTF.

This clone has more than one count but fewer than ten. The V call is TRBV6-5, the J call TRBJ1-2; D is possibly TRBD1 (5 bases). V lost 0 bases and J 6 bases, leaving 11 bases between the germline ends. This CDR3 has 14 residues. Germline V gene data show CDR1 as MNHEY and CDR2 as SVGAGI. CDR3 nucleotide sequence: TGTGCCAGCAGTTACTCGCCAGGGAAGGATGGCTACACCTTC. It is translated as CASSYSPGKDGYTF.

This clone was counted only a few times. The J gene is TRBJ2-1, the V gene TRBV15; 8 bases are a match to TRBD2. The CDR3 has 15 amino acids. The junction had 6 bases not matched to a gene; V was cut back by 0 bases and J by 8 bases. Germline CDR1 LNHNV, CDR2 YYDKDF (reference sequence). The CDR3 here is CATSRDPAGADEQFF. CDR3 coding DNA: TGTGCCACCAGCAGAGACCCAGCGGGAGCCGATGAGCAGTTCTTC.

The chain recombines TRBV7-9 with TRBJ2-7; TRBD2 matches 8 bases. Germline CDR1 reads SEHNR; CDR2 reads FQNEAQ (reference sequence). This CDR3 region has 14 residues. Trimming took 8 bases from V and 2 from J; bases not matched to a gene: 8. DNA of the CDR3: TGTGCCAGCGCGGGGGTAGCGGGACCCTACGAGCAGTACTTC. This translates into CASAGVAGPYEQYF.

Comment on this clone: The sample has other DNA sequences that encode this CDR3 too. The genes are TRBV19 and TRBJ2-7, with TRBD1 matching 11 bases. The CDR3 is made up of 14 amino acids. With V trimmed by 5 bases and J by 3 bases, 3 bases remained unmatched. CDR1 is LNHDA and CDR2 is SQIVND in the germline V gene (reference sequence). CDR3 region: CASSPGTGGYEQYF. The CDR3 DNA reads TGTGCCAGTAGTCCGGGGACAGGGGGCTACGAGCAGTACTTC.

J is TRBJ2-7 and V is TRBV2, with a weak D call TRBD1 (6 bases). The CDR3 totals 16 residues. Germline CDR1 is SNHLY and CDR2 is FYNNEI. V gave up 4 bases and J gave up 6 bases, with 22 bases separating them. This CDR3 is CASSVLVGAGVGEQYF. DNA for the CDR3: TGTGCCAGCAGTGTCCTCGTTGGGGCAGGGGTTGGCGAGCAGTACTTC.

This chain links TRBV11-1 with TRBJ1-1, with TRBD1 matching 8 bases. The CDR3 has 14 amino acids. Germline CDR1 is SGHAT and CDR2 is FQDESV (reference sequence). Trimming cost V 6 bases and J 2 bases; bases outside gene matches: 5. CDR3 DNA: TGTGCCAGCAGTCCCGACAGGGGTAACACTGAAGCTTTCTTT. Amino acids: CASSPDRGNTEAFF.

The DNA for the CDR3 is TGTGCCAGCAGCGAATTAGCGGGAGGTTCCTACGAGCAGTACTTC. Its protein product is CASSELAGGSYEQYF. The V gene is TRBV27, the J gene TRBJ2-7; 10 bases match TRBD2. This CDR3 is built from 15 residues. V lost 6 bases, J lost 1 base, and 6 bases stayed unmatched. Germline CDR1 and CDR2: MNHEY and SMNVEV (reference sequence).

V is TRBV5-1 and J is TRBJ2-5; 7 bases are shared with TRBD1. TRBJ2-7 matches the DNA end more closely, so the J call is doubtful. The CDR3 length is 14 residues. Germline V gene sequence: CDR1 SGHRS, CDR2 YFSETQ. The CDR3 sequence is CASSFGDRSHEQYF. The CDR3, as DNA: TGCGCCAGCAGCTTTGGGGACAGAAGTCACGAGCAGTACTTC.

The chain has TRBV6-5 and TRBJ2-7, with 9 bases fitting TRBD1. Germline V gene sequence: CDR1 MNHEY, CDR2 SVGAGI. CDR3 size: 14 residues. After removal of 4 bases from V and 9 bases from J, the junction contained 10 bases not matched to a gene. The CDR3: CASSFRDREVGQYF. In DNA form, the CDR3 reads TGTGCCAGCAGTTTCCGGGACAGGGAGGTGGGGCAGTACTTC.

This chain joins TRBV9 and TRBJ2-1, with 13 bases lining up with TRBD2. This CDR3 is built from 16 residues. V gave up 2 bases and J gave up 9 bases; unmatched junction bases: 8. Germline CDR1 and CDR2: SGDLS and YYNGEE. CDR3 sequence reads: CASSVETSGGPSEQFF. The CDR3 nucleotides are TGTGCCAGCAGCGTGGAGACTAGCGGGGGGCCATCTGAGCAGTTCTTC.

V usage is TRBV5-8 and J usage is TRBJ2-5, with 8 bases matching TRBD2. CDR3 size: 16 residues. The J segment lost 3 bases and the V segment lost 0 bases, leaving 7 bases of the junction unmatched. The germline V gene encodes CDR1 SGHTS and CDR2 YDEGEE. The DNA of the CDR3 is TGTGCCAGCAGCTTGGCCGTCACTAGCGGAAAAGAGACCCAGTACTTC. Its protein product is CASSLAVTSGKETQYF.

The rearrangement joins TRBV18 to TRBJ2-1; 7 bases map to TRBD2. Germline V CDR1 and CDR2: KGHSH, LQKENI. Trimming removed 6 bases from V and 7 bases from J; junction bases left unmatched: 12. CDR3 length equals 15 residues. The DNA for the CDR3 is TGTGCCAGCTCGCTGACTCTAGCGGCTTTGAATGAGCAGTTCTTC. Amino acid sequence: CASSLTLAALNEQFF.

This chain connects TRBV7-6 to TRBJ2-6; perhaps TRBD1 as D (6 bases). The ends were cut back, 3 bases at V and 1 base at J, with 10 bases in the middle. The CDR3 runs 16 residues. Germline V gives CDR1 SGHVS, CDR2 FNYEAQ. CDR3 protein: CASSLGAVSGANVLTF. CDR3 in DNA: TGTGCCAGCAGCTTGGGGGCGGTGTCTGGGGCCAACGTCCTGACTTTC. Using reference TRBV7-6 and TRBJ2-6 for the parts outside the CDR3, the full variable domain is GAGVSQSPRYKVTKRGQDVALRCDPISGHVSLYWYRQALGQGPEFLTYFNYEAQQDKSGLPNDRFSAERPEGSISTLTIQRTEQRDSAMYRCASSLGAVSGANVLTFGAGSRLTVL.